This is a list of T cell receptor beta chains from one sample in a study of blood T cell repertoires in COVID-19. Repertoires were generated with immunoSEQ multiplex PCR, while TCRdb's copy carries only in-frame clones and drops some. The sample contains tens of thousands of clones, under 90% of which appear only once. The material sequenced was peripheral blood. Receptors were obtained from a man between 65 and 85 years old with acute or convalescent COVID-19. Each CDR3 is given with its conserved first and last residue. Each record gives: CDR3 DNA, CDR3 protein, V gene, J gene, D gene, clone size. The D gene is left open where the match is weak. Clone size is given for some rows only: seen once, a few or many times, or a class if the clone is expanded.

TGTGCCAGCAGTTTCGGCCGGGGAAGGTACGAGCAGTACTTC	CASSFGRGRYEQYF	TRBV27	TRBJ2-7	NA	NA
TGTGCCAGCAGTACTCCTAAAGGGAGAACCGACGAGCAGTACTTC	CASSTPKGRTDEQYF	TRBV6-6	TRBJ2-7	NA	once
TGTGCCAGCAGCTTGGGGCCCTCTAGCGGGAGAGTTTCAGATACGCAGTATTTT	CASSLGPSSGRVSDTQYF	TRBV5-4	TRBJ2-3	TRBD2	NA
TGTGCCAGCAGCTTGGTAGCGGGGAGCTCCTACAATGAGCAGTTCTTC	CASSLVAGSSYNEQFF	TRBV7-9	TRBJ2-1	TRBD2	NA
TGCGCCAGCAGCTCCGCGCCCGGGAATAATTCACCCCTCCACTTT	CASSSAPGNNSPLHF	TRBV5-1	TRBJ1-6	NA	NA
TGTGCCAGCAGCTTAGCGGGTGACAAATCCTACGAGCAGTACTTC	CASSLAGDKSYEQYF	TRBV7-2	TRBJ2-7	NA	NA
TGTGCCAGCAGAAATACGGGACAGGGGATCTCTGGGGCCAACGTCCTGACTTTC	CASRNTGQGISGANVLTF	TRBV28	TRBJ2-6	TRBD1	once
TGTGCCAGCAGCGCAAACCAAGCGGGCACAGATACGCAGTATTTT	CASSANQAGTDTQYF	TRBV7-2	TRBJ2-3	NA	NA
TGTGCCACCAGTGATGACAGGGGGCGGGATGAAAAACTGTTTTTT	CATSDDRGRDEKLFF	TRBV24-1	TRBJ1-4	TRBD1	NA
TGTGCCACCAGCAGTATGTTTATAGCCAAAAACATTCAGTACTTC	CATSSMFIAKNIQYF	TRBV15	TRBJ2-4	NA	NA
TGTGCCAGCAGTCAAAACGGGAGAAGCTACACCTTC	CASSQNGRSYTF	TRBV12-3/TRBV12-4	TRBJ1-2	NA	NA
TGTGCCAGCACAGCAACTAATGAAAAACTGTTTTTT	CASTATNEKLFF	TRBV28	TRBJ1-4	NA	NA
TGCGCCAGCAGCCCCCAGGGGGGTACAGATACGCAGTATTTT	CASSPQGGTDTQYF	TRBV5-1	TRBJ2-3	NA	NA
TGTGCCAGCTCACCACCGAGACAGGGGGCAGTAGGAACCGGGGAGCTGTTTTTT	CASSPPRQGAVGTGELFF	TRBV18	TRBJ2-2	TRBD1	NA
TGTGCCAGCAGTTTAACGACAGGGGGTGCAGATACGCAGTATTTT	CASSLTTGGADTQYF	TRBV27	TRBJ2-3	TRBD1	NA
TGTGCCAGCAGTGTTGAGGGGGCTGACTTCTATGGCTACACCTTC	CASSVEGADFYGYTF	TRBV2	TRBJ1-2	TRBD1	NA
TGTGCCAGCAGGACGACTAGAGTTTATGAGCAGTTCTTC	CASRTTRVYEQFF	TRBV28	TRBJ2-1	NA	NA
TGTGCCAGCAGTTGGGGACTAGCTCCCAATGAGCAGTTCTTC	CASSWGLAPNEQFF	TRBV6-2/TRBV6-3	TRBJ2-1	TRBD2	few
TGTGCCAGCAGTGAAGAACACATAGATACGCAGTATTTT	CASSEEHIDTQYF	TRBV6-1	TRBJ2-3	NA	NA
TGTGCTAGTGGTGAAGAGGGACTGGGCTACACCTTC	CASGEEGLGYTF	TRBV12-5	TRBJ1-2	NA	NA
TGTGCCAGCAGCCCCCGGGACTCACGGAATGAGCAGTTCTTC	CASSPRDSRNEQFF	TRBV7-8	TRBJ2-1	NA	few
TGTGCCAGCAGCTTAGTAGGGGGCCTCACCGGGGAGCTGTTTTTT	CASSLVGGLTGELFF	TRBV7-8	TRBJ2-2	TRBD1	NA
TGTGCCAGCGGGACAGGGGCCATAGATACGCAGTATTTT	CASGTGAIDTQYF	TRBV2	TRBJ2-3	TRBD1	NA
TGCAGCGTTGCCGACAGGGGTTATACTGAAGCTTTCTTT	CSVADRGYTEAFF	TRBV29-1	TRBJ1-1	TRBD1	NA
TGCGCAAAATGGCTAGCGGGGACCTACGAGCAGTACTTC	CAKWLAGTYEQYF	TRBV10-2	TRBJ2-7	TRBD2	once
TGTGCCAGCTCACCAAAGAGACAGGGGGCAATCAGCACTGAAGCTTTCTTT	CASSPKRQGAISTEAFF	TRBV18	TRBJ1-1	TRBD1	NA
TGCGCCAGCAGTCAGGGGGATCCTAGAACAGATACGCAGTATTTT	CASSQGDPRTDTQYF	TRBV5-1	TRBJ2-3	TRBD1	NA
TGTGCCAGCAGTTTGAGGAGCTATGGCTACACCTTC	CASSLRSYGYTF	TRBV28	TRBJ1-2	NA	once
TGTGCCAGTACCATATGGGGGGGACTAGCGCCCGAGGGGCTATACAATGAGCAGTTCTTC	CASTIWGGLAPEGLYNEQFF	TRBV19	TRBJ2-1	TRBD2	many
TGCGCCAGCAGCTTGGCGGCTAATGAAAAACTGTTTTTT	CASSLAANEKLFF	TRBV5-1	TRBJ1-4	NA	NA
TGTGCCAGCAGCTTGGACAGGGGAATAGGCAATGAGCAGTTCTTC	CASSLDRGIGNEQFF	TRBV5-4	TRBJ2-1	TRBD1	NA
TGTGCCAGCAGCCAAGTTCTTGAGGCGGGTTCAGATGGCTACACCTTC	CASSQVLEAGSDGYTF	TRBV4-2	TRBJ1-2	NA	NA
TGTGCCAGCAGCTTATACCCCGGGACAGAAACTCTAGCCAAAAACATTCAGTACTTC	CASSLYPGTETLAKNIQYF	TRBV7-6	TRBJ2-4	TRBD1	NA
TGTGCCAGCAGCTTGGGGGGACAGAATTCCTACGAGCAGTACTTC	CASSLGGQNSYEQYF	TRBV5-4	TRBJ2-7	TRBD1	NA
TGTGCTAGTGGCGCCGGGGAGCGGGGCTATGGCTACACCTTC	CASGAGERGYGYTF	TRBV12-5	TRBJ1-2	NA	NA
TGTGCCAGCAGCTCGGAGGAGGCGGGAGTATACAATGAGCAGTTCTTC	CASSSEEAGVYNEQFF	TRBV5-8	TRBJ2-1	TRBD2	NA